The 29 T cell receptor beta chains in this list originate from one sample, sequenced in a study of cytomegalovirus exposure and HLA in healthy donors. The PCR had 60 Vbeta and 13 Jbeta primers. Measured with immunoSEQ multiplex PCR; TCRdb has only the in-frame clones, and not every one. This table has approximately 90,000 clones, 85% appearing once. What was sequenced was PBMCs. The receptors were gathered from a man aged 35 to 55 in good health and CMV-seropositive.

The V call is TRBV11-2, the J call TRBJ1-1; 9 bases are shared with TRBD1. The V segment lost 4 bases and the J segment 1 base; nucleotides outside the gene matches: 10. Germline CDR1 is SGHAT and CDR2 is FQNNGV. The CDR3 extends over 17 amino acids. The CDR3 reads CASSSFRTGVRNTEAFF. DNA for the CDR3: TGTGCCAGCAGCTCTTTCCGGACAGGGGTGAGGAACACTGAAGCTTTCTTT.

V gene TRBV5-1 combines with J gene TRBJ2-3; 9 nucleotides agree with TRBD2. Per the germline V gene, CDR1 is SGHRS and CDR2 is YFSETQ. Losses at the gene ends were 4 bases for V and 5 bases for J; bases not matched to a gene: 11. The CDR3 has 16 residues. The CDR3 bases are TGCGCCAGCAGCGCCGGGAGCGGGGGGCGGTTAGATACGCAGTATTTT. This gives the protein CASSAGSGGRLDTQYF.

CDR3 sequence (DNA): TGTGCCAGCGGAAGAGGAAGTAGCGGGGGAACCGGGGAGCTGTTTTTT. Amino acids: CASGRGSSGGTGELFF. The genes are TRBV28 and TRBJ2-2; 9 bases are shared with TRBD2. This CDR3 is 16 amino acids long. The V and J ends lost 8 bases and 5 bases, in that order; junction bases with no gene match: 12. CDR1 and CDR2 from the germline V gene are MDHEN and SYDVKM. Drawing the rest from reference TRBV28 and TRBJ2-2, the complete variable domain is DVKVTQSSRYLVKRTGEKVFLECVQDMDHENMFWYRQDPGLGLRLIYFSYDVKMKEKGDIPEGYSVSREKKERFSLILESASTNQTSMYLCASGRGSSGGTGELFFGEGSRLTVL.

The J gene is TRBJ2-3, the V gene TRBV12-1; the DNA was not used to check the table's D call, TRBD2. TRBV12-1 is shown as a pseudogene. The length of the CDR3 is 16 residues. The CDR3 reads CASSPPTGTSTDTQYF. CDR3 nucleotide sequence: TGTGCCAGCAGCCCGCCCACCGGGACTAGCACAGATACGCAGTATTTT.

CDR3 bases: TGTGCCAGCTCACTCAAGGACACGAAGACTGAAGCTTTCTTT. Its translation: CASSLKDTKTEAFF. This rearrangement joins TRBV18 to TRBJ1-1, with D tentatively TRBD1 (5 bases). This CDR3 region has 14 residues. With 4 bases removed from V and 5 bases from J, the gap between germline ends came to 14 bases. CDR1 is KGHSH, CDR2 LQKENI, per germline.

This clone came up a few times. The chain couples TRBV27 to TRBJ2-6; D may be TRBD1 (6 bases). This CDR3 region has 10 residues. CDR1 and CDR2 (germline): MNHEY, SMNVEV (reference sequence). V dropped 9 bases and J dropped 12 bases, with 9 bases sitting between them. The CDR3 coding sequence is TGTGCCAGACCCAGGGGCGTCCTGACTTTC. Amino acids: CARPRGVLTF.

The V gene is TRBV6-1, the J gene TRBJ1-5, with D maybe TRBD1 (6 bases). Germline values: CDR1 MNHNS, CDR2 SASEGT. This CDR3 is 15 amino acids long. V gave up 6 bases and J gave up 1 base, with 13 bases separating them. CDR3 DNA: TGTGCCAGCAGAGAATACAGGGTGAGCAATCAGCCCCAGCATTTT. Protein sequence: CASREYRVSNQPQHF.

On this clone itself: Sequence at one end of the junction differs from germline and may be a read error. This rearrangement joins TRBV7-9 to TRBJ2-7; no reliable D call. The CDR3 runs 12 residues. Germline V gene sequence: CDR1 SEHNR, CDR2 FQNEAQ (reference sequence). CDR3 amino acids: CSSSLLEVEQYF. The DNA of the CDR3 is TGTTCCAGCAGCTTATTAGAGGTCGAGCAGTACTTC.

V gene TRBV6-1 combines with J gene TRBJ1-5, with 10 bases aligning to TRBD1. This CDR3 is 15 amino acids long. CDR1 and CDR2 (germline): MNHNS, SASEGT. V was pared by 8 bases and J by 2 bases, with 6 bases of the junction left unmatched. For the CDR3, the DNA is TGTGCCAGCGAGACAGGGGGCGCGGGCAATCAGCCCCAGCATTTT. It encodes CASETGGAGNQPQHF.

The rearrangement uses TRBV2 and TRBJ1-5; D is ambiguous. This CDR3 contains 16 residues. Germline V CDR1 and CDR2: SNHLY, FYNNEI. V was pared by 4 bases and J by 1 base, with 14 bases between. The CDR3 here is CASSARPVGSNQPQHF. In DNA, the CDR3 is TGTGCCAGCAGTGCTAGACCCGTCGGGAGCAATCAGCCCCAGCATTTT.

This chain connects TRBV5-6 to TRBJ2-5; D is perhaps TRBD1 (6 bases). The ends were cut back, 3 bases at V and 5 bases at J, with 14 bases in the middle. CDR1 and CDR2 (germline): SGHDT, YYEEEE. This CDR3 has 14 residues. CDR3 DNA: TGTGCCAGCAGCTCAAACAGGGTAGGGGAGACCCAGTACTTC. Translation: CASSSNRVGETQYF.

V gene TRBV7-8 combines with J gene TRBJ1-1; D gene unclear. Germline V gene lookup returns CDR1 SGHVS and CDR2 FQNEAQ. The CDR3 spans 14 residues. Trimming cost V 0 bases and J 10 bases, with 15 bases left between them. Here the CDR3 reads CASSLAPSRPGAFF. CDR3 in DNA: TGTGCCAGCAGCTTAGCTCCATCCCGCCCGGGAGCTTTCTTT.

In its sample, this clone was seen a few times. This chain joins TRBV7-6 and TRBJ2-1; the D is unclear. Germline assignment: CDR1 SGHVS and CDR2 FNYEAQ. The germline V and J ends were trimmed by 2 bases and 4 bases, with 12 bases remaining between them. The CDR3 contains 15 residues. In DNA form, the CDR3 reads TGTGCCAGCAGCTTAAGCTCCGCGCCATACAATGAGCAGTTCTTC. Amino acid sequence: CASSLSSAPYNEQFF. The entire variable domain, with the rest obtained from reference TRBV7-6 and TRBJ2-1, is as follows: GAGVSQSPRYKVTKRGQDVALRCDPISGHVSLYWYRQALGQGPEFLTYFNYEAQQDKSGLPNDRFSAERPEGSISTLTIQRTEQRDSAMYRCASSLSSAPYNEQFFGPGTRLTVL.

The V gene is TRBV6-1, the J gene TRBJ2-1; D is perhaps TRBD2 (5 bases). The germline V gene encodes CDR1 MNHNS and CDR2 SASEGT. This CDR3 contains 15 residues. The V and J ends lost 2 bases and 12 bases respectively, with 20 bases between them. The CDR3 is CASSEPSRSPGGQFF. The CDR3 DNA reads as TGTGCCAGCAGTGAACCGAGCAGGTCTCCTGGAGGGCAGTTCTTC.

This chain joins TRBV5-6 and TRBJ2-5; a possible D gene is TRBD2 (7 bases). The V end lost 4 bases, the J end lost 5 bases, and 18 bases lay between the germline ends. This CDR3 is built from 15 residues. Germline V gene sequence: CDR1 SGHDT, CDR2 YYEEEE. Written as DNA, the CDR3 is TGTGCCAGCAGCCCGGACAGATTGGGGGGGGAGACCCAGTACTTC. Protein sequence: CASSPDRLGGETQYF. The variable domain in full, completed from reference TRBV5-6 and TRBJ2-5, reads DAGVTQSPTHLIKTRGQQVTLRCSPKSGHDTVSWYQQALGQGPQFIFQYYEEEERQRGNFPDRFSGHQFPNYSSELNVNALLLGDSALYLCASSPDRLGGETQYFGPGTRLLVL.

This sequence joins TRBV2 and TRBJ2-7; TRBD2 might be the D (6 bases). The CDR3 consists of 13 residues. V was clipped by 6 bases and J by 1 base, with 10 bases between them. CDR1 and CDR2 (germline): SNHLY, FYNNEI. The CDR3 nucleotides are TGTGCCAGCAGGAGTAGCGGATCCTACGAGCAGTACTTC. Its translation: CASRSSGSYEQYF.

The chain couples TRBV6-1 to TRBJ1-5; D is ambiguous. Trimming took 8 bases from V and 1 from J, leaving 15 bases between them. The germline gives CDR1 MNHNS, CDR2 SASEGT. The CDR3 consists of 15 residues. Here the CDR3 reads CASRTTRNSNQPQHF. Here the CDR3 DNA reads TGTGCCAGCCGAACAACGAGGAACAGCAATCAGCCCCAGCATTTT.

CDR3 in DNA: TGTGCCAGCAGCCAAGAAGCGGGGGTCACAGATACGCAGTATTTT. The encoded protein is CASSQEAGVTDTQYF. The gene calls are TRBV4-2 and TRBJ2-3, with 8 bases that match TRBD2. V shed 0 bases, J shed 2 bases, and the junction held 1 base outside the gene matches. CDR1 LGHNA and CDR2 YNFKEQ come from the germline V gene. The CDR3 is 15 residues long.

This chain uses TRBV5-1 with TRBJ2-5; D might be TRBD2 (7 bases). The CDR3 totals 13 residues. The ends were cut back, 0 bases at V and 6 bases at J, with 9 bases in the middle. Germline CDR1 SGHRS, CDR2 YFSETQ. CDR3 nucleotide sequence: TGCGCCAGCAGCTTGGAGGGGGGGCAGACCCAGTACTTC. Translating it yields CASSLEGGQTQYF.

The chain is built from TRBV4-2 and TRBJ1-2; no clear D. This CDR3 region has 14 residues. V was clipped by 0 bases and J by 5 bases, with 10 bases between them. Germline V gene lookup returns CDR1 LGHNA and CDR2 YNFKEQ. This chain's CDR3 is CASSQEIGGYGYTF. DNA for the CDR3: TGTGCCAGCAGCCAAGAAATCGGCGGATATGGCTACACCTTC.

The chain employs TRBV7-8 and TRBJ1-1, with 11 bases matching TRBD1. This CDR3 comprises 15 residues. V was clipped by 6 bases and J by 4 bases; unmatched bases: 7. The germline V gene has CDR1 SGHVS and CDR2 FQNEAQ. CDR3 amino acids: CASRFPGTGGTEAFF. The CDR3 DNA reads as TGTGCCAGCAGATTCCCCGGGACAGGGGGCACTGAAGCTTTCTTT.

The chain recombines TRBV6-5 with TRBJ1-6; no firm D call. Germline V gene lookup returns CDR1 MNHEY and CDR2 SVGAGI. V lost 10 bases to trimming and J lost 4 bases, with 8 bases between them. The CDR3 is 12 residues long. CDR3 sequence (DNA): TGTGCCACTACAGCTTATAATTCACCCCTCCACTTT. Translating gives CATTAYNSPLHF.

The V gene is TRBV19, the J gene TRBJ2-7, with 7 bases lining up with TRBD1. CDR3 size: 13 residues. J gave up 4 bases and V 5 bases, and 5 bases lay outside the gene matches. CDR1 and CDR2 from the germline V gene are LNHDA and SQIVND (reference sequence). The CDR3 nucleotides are TGTGCCAGTAGTGAGGGGGCCGCGTACGAGCAGTACTTC. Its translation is CASSEGAAYEQYF.

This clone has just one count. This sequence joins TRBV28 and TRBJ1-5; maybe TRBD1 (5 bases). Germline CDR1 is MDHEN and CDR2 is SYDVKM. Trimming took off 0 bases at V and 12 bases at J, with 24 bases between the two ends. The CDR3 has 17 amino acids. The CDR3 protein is CASSLWTEIAMSDRQHF. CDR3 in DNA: TGTGCCAGCAGTTTATGGACAGAAATAGCTATGTCCGACCGCCAGCATTTT. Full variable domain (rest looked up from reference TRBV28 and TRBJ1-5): DVKVTQSSRYLVKRTGEKVFLECVQDMDHENMFWYRQDPGLGLRLIYFSYDVKMKEKGDIPEGYSVSREKKERFSLILESASTNQTSMYLCASSLWTEIAMSDRQHFGDGTRLSIL.

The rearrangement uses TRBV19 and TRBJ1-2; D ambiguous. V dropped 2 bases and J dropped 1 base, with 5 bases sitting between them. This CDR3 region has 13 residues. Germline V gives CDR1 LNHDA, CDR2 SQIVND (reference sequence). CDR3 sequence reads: CASSIKYNYGYTF. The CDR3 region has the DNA TGTGCCAGTAGTATAAAATATAACTATGGCTACACCTTC.

Here the CDR3 reads CASSSLAGASNEQFF. The CDR3 DNA reads as TGTGCCAGCAGCTCCCTAGCGGGGGCCTCCAATGAGCAGTTCTTC. The rearrangement links TRBV11-2 to TRBJ2-1, with 10 bases fitting TRBD2. The junction had 6 bases not matched to a gene; V was cut back by 4 bases and J by 6 bases. Germline CDR1 SGHAT, CDR2 FQNNGV. The CDR3 extends over 15 amino acids.

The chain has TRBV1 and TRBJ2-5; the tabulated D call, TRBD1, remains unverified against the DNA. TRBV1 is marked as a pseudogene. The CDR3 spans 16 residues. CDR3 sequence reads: CTSSYGRDRVGETQYF. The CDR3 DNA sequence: TGCACCAGCAGCTACGGGAGGGACAGGGTGGGAGAGACCCAGTACTTC.

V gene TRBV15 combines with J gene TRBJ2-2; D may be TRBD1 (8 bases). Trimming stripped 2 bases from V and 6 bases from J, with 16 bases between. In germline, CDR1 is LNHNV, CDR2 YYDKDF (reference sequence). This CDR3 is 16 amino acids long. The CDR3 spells CATSRFTGGGAGELFF. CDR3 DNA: TGTGCCACCAGCAGATTCACAGGGGGGGGTGCCGGGGAGCTGTTTTTT. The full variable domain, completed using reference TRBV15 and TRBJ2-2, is DAMVIQNPRYQVTQFGKPVTLSCSQTLNHNVMYWYQQKSSQAPKLLFHYYDKDFNNEADTPDNFQSRRPNTSFCFLDIRSPGLGDTAMYLCATSRFTGGGAGELFFGEGSRLTVL.

The DNA for the CDR3 is TGTGCCAGCAGTCCGGGACTAGCGGAATCCTACGAGCAGTACTTC. This encodes CASSPGLAESYEQYF. J is TRBJ2-7 and V is TRBV6-5; TRBD2 agrees at 11 bases. The CDR3 covers 15 residues. CDR1 is MNHEY and CDR2 is SVGAGI in the germline V gene. Germline trimming cut 5 bases from V and 1 base from J; bases unmatched to any gene: 4.